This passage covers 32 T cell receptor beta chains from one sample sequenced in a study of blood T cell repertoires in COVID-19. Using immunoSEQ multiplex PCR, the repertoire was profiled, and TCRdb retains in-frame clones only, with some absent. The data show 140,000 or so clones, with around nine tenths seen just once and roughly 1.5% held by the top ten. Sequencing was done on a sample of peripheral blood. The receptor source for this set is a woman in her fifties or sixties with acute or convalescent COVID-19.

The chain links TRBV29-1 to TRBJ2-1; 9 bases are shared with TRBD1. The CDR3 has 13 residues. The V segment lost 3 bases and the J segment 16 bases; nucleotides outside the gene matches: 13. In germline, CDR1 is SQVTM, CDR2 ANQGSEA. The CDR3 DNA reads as TGCAGCGTTGAGTTCGGGACAGGGTTAGGGGTTTTCTTC. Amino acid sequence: CSVEFGTGLGVFF.

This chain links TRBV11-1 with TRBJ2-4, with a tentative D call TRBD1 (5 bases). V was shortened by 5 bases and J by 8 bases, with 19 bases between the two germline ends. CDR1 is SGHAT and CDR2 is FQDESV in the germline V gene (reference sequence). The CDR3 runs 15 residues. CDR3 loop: CASSPVGQGVDIQYF. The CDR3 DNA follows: TGTGCCAGCAGCCCAGTAGGCCAGGGCGTTGACATTCAGTACTTC.

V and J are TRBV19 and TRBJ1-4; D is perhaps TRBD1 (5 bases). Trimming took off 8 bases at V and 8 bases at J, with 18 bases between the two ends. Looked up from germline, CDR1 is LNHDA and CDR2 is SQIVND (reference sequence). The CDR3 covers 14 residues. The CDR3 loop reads CASRPGLNREKLFF. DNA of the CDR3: TGTGCCAGTCGCCCGGGACTCAATAGGGAAAAACTGTTTTTT.

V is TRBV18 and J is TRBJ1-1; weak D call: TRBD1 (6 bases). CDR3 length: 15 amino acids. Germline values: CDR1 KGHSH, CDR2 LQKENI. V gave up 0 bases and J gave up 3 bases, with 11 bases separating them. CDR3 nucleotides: TGTGCCAGCTCACCACCGGGGGCGATGGACACTGAAGCTTTCTTT. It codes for CASSPPGAMDTEAFF. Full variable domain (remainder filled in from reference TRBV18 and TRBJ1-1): NAGVMQNPRHLVRRRGQEARLRCSPMKGHSHVYWYRQLPEEGLKFMVYLQKENIIDESGMPKERFSAEFPKEGPSILRIQQVVRGDSAAYFCASSPPGAMDTEAFFGQGTRLTVV.

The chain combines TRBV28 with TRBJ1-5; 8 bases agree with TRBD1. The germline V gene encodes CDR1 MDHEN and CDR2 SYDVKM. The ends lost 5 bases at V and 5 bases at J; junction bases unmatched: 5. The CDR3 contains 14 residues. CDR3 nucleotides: TGTGCCAGCAGTGAGGGACAGGATCATCAGCCCCAGCATTTT. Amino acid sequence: CASSEGQDHQPQHF.

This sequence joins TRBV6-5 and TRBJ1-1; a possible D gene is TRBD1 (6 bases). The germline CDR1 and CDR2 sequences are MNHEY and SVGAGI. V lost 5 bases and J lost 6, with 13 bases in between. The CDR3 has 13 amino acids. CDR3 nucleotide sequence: TGTGCCAGCAGTCCACAGGGTCTGGCTGAAGCTTTCTTT. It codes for CASSPQGLAEAFF.

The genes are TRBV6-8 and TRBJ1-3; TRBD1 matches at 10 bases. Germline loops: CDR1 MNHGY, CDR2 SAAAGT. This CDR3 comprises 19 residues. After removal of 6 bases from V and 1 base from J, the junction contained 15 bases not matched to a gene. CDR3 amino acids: CASSAILRDRGRSGNTIYF. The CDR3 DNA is TGTGCCAGCAGCGCTATCCTCCGGGACAGGGGAAGGTCTGGAAACACCATATATTTT.

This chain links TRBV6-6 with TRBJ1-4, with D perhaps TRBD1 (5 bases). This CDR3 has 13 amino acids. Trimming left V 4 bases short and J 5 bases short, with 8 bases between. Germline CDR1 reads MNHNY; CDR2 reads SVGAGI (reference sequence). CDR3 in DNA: TGTGCCAGCAGTTTTGCAGGGAATGAAAAACTGTTTTTT. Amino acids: CASSFAGNEKLFF.

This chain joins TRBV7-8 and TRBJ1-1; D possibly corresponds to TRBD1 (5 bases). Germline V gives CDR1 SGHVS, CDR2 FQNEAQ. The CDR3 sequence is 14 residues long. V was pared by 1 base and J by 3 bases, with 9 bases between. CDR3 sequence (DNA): TGTGCCAGCAGCTTAGTGGGGGGGTACACTGAAGCTTTCTTT. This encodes CASSLVGGYTEAFF.

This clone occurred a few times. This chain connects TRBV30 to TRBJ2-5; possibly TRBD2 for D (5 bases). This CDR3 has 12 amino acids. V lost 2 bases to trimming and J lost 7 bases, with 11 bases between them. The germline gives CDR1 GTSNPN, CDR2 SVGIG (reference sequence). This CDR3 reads CAWSPLSGTQYF. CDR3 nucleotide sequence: TGTGCCTGGAGTCCCCTAAGCGGGACCCAGTACTTC.

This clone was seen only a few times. Here the CDR3 DNA reads TGCGCCAGCAGCTTCAACGGGAACAATCAGCCCCAGCATTTT. Its translation: CASSFNGNNQPQHF. V gene TRBV5-1 combines with J gene TRBJ1-5; D is ambiguous. This CDR3 is built from 14 residues. Germline V gene sequence: CDR1 SGHRS, CDR2 YFSETQ. With 2 bases removed from V and 3 bases from J, the gap between germline ends came to 9 bases.

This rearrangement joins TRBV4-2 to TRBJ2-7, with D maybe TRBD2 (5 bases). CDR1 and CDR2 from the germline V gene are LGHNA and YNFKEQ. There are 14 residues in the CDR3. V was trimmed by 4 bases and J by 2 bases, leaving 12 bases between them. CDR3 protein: CASSPGLAPYEQYF. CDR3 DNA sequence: TGTGCCAGCAGCCCGGGCCTAGCTCCCTACGAGCAGTACTTC.

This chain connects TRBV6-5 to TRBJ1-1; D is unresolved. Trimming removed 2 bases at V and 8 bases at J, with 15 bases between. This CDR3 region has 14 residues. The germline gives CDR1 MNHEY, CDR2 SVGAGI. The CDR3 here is CASSYQEAAYEAFF. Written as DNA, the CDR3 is TGTGCCAGCAGTTACCAGGAGGCCGCATACGAAGCTTTCTTT.

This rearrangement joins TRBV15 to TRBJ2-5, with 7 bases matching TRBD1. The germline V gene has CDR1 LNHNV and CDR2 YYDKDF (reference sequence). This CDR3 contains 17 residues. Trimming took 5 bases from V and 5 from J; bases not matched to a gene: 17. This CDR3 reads CATSALVQGIMWETQYF. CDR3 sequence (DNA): TGTGCCACCAGCGCTCTAGTACAGGGGATAATGTGGGAGACCCAGTACTTC.

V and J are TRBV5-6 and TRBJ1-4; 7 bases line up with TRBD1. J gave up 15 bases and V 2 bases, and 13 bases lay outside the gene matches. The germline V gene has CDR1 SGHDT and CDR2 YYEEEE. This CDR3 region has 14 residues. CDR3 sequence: CASSFGRNRGNVFF. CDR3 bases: TGTGCCAGCAGCTTCGGCAGGAACAGGGGAAACGTGTTTTTT.

CDR3 in amino acids: CASSIGLPNTEAFF. Here the CDR3 DNA reads TGTGCCAGTAGTATAGGACTACCGAACACTGAAGCTTTCTTT. The chain recombines TRBV19 with TRBJ1-1; D unresolved. Germline V lookup: CDR1 LNHDA, CDR2 SQIVND (reference sequence). The V end lost 1 base, the J end lost 1 base, and 7 bases lay between the germline ends. CDR3 length equals 14 residues.

Here the CDR3 DNA reads TGTGCCAGCAGCGTAGTGTCGAATTCACCCCTCCACTTT. It specifies CASSVVSNSPLHF. The chain recombines TRBV9 with TRBJ1-6; D ambiguous. This CDR3 spans 13 amino acids. Germline V lookup: CDR1 SGDLS, CDR2 YYNGEE. V lost 0 bases and J lost 7, with 5 bases in between.

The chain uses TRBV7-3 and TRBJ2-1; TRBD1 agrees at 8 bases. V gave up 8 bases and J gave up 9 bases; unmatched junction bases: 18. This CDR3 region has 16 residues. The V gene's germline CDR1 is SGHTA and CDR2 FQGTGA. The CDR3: CASARQGQSSPGEQFF. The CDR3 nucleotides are TGTGCCAGCGCCCGACAGGGGCAAAGCTCTCCGGGTGAGCAGTTCTTC.

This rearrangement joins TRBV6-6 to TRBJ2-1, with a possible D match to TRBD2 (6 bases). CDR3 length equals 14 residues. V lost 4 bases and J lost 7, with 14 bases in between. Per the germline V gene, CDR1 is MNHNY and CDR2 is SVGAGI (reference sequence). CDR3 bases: TGTGCCAGCAGTTCCGGGACTGTGGGTAATGAGCAGTTCTTC. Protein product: CASSSGTVGNEQFF.

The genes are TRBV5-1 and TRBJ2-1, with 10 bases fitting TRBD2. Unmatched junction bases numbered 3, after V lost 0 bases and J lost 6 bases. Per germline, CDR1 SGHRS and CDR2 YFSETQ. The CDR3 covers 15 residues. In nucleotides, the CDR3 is TGCGCCAGCAGCTTGGCGCCTAGCGGGGGCAATGAGCAGTTCTTC. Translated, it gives CASSLAPSGGNEQFF.

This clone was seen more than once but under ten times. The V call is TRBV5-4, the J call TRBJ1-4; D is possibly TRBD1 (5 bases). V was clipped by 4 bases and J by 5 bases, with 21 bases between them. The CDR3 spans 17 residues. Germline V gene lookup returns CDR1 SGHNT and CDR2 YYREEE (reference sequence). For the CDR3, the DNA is TGTGCCAGCAGCCCCGGGACGGCGGGGAAGGGGAATGAAAAACTGTTTTTT. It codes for CASSPGTAGKGNEKLFF.

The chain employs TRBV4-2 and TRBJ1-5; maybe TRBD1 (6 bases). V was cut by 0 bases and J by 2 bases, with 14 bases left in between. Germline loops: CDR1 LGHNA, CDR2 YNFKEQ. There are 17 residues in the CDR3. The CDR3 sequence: CASSQDHTGMGNQPQHF. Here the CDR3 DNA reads TGTGCCAGCAGCCAAGACCACACAGGGATGGGCAATCAGCCCCAGCATTTT.

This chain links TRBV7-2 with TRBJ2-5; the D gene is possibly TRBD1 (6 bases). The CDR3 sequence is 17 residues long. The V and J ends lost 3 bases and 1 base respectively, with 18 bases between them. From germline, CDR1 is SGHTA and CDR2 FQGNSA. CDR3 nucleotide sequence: TGTGCCAGCAGCTTGAGCCCCTCCGGGACATTCCAAGAGACCCAGTACTTC. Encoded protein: CASSLSPSGTFQETQYF.

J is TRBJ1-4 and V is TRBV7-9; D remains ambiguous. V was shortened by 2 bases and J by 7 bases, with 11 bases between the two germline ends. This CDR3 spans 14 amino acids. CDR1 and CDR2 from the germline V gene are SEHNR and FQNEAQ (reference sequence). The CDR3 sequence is CASSLRSGGEKLFF. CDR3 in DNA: TGTGCCAGCAGCTTAAGGTCGGGAGGTGAAAAACTGTTTTTT.

This CDR3 is CASSSQAGGSYNEQFF. CDR3 DNA sequence: TGCGCCAGCAGCTCCCAAGCGGGGGGCTCCTACAATGAGCAGTTCTTC. V gene TRBV5-1 combines with J gene TRBJ2-1; TRBD2 matches 9 bases. Per germline, CDR1 SGHRS and CDR2 YFSETQ. The J segment lost 0 bases and the V segment lost 3 bases, leaving 4 bases of the junction unmatched. This CDR3 is 16 amino acids long. Looking up the rest from reference TRBV5-1 and TRBJ2-1 gives the full variable domain: KAGVTQTPRYLIKTRGQQVTLSCSPISGHRSVSWYQQTPGQGLQFLFEYFSETQRNKGNFPGRFSGRQFSNSRSEMNVSTLELGDSALYLCASSSQAGGSYNEQFFGPGTRLTVL.

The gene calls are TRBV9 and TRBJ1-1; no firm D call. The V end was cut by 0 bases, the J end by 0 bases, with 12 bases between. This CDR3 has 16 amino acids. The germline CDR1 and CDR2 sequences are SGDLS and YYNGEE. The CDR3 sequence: CASSVVPQTMNTEAFF. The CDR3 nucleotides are TGTGCCAGCAGCGTAGTTCCGCAGACTATGAACACTGAAGCTTTCTTT.

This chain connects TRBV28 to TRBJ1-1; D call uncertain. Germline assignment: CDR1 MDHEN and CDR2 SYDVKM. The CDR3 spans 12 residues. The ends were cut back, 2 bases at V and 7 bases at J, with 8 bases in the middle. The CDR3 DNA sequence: TGTGCCAGCAGTTTAGAGCCCGTTGAAGCTTTCTTT. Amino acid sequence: CASSLEPVEAFF.

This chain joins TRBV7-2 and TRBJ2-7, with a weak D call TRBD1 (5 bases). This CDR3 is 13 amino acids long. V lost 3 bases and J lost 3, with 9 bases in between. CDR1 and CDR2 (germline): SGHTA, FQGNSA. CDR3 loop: CASSLGLYYEQYF. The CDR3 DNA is TGTGCCAGCAGCTTGGGGCTATACTACGAGCAGTACTTC. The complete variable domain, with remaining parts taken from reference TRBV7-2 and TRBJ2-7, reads GAGVSQSPSNKVTEKGKDVELRCDPISGHTALYWYRQSLGQGLEFLIYFQGNSAPDKSGLPSDRFSAERTGGSVSTLTIQRTQQEDSAVYLCASSLGLYYEQYFGPGTRLTVT.

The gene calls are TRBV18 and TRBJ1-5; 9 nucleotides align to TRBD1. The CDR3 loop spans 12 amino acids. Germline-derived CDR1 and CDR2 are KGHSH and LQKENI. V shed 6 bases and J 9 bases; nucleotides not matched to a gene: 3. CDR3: CASSQDRGPQHF. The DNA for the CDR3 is TGTGCCAGCTCCCAGGACAGGGGGCCCCAGCATTTT.

DNA of the CDR3: TGTGCCAGCCTACTAGCAACCGGGGAGCTGTTTTTT. Translated: CASLLATGELFF. The chain links TRBV4-2 to TRBJ2-2; D might be TRBD2 (6 bases). Germline values: CDR1 LGHNA, CDR2 YNFKEQ. V lost 8 bases to trimming and J lost 5 bases, with 9 bases between them. This CDR3 region has 12 residues.

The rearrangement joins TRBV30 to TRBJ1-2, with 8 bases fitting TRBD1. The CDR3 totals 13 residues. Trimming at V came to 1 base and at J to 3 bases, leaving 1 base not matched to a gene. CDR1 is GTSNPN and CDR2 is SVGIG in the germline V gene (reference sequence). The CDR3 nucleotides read TGTGCCTGGAGTGGGACAGGGTACTATGGCTACACCTTC. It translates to CAWSGTGYYGYTF.

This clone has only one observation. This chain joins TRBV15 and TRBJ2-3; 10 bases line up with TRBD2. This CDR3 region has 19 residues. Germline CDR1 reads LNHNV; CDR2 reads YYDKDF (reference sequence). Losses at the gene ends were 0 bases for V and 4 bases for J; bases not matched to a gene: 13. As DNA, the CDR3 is TGTGCCACCAGCAGAGATTGGTCTAGCGGGAGTTATCTCCCAGATACGCAGTATTTT. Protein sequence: CATSRDWSSGSYLPDTQYF.